The 5 T cell receptor beta chains listed next were all sequenced from one sample in a study of blood T cell repertoires in COVID-19 (dated by TCRdb to 2020 to 2022). The receptor library was made with the immunoSEQ multiplex PCR assay. TCRdb retrieved this table from immuneACCESS and kept in-frame rearrangements only. Not all clones are present; in checked studies, unresolved V genes account for under half, and no reason is known for the remainder. The sample data list roughly 100,000 clones, and 70% to 85% of these were observed just once. The ten most abundant clones make up 8.5% to 12% of the sample. Specimen: peripheral blood. These receptors originate from a man aged 65 to 85 with acute or convalescent COVID-19.

The gene calls are TRBV5-4 and TRBJ2-1; TRBD2 matches 8 bases. The CDR3 has 15 residues. V lost 2 bases, J lost 7 bases, and 8 bases stayed unmatched. Germline V gene sequence: CDR1 SGHNT, CDR2 YYREEE (reference sequence). CDR3 sequence: CASSFGREGPNEQFF. CDR3 DNA sequence: TGTGCCAGCAGCTTTGGTCGGGAGGGCCCGAATGAGCAGTTCTTC.

This chain uses TRBV20-1 with TRBJ1-4, with D possibly matching TRBD1 (6 bases). There are 15 residues in the CDR3. Trimming took 3 bases from V and 2 from J, leaving 13 bases between them. Germline-derived CDR1 and CDR2 are DFQATT and SNEGSKA (reference sequence). CDR3 coding DNA: TGCAGTGCTAGTGACTCACAGGGTACTAATGAAAAACTGTTTTTT. Amino acids: CSASDSQGTNEKLFF.

This chain connects TRBV28 to TRBJ1-3; D might be TRBD1 (6 bases). This CDR3 comprises 15 residues. CDR1 is MDHEN and CDR2 is SYDVKM in the germline V gene. The V gene lost 8 bases and the J gene lost 3 bases, with 17 bases spanning the gap. The CDR3 loop reads CASSQGSEVGNTIYF. The DNA for the CDR3 is TGTGCCAGCTCCCAGGGGTCGGAGGTTGGAAACACCATATATTTT.

The genes are TRBV11-2 and TRBJ2-1, with 7 bases lining up with TRBD2. This CDR3 comprises 15 residues. Per the germline V gene, CDR1 is SGHAT and CDR2 is FQNNGV. V shed 3 bases and J 6 bases; nucleotides not matched to a gene: 8. The CDR3 reads CASSFGIAGSNEQFF. The CDR3 DNA follows: TGTGCCAGCAGCTTTGGGATAGCGGGTTCCAATGAGCAGTTCTTC.

This CDR3 is CASSIDGTGYDEQYF. CDR3 DNA: TGTGCCAGTAGTATAGACGGGACAGGATACGACGAGCAGTACTTC. This chain connects TRBV19 to TRBJ2-7, with 8 bases fitting TRBD1. V lost 0 bases to trimming and J lost 5 bases; unmatched junction nucleotides: 6. Germline V gene lookup returns CDR1 LNHDA and CDR2 SQIVND (reference sequence). The CDR3 length is 15 residues.